Here is one T cell receptor beta chain with its context. What it recognizes is unknown. The entry originates in a study of graft-versus-host responses after intestinal transplantation. Turning to the study itself: Tacrolimus and steroids were given for three to four years to all recipients after anti-thymocyte globulin induction. Study conclusions and caveats: Early HvG declines after transplant were associated with peak circulating GvH clone levels. Some patients had graft-donor T cell macrochimerism, and their allografts showed high graft-versus-host to host-versus-graft clonal ratios. The recipient marrow held GvH clones, and some of them showed up first in ileum or blood.

Produced via immunoSEQ multiplex PCR; TCRdb's table is partial and in-frame only. The profile covers about 130,000 clones, with more than 80% appearing a single time and approximately 0.17% taken by the ten largest. This CDR3 region has 16 residues. J was trimmed by 5 bases and V by 0 bases; bases with no gene match: 8. Germline CDR1 LNHNV, CDR2 YYDKDF (reference sequence). Sequenced material: unstimulated CD4+ T cells sorted from spleen or lymph node cells, taken before intestinal transplant. V and J are TRBV15 and TRBJ2-7, with TRBD1 identical over 9 bases. The sequence came from a human donor who received an intestinal transplant. CDR3 amino acids: CATSREFPDRGHEQYF. The CDR3 bases are TGTGCCACCAGCAGAGAATTCCCGGACAGGGGACACGAGCAGTACTTC.